These 9 T cell receptor beta chains came from one sample sequenced in a study of cytomegalovirus exposure and HLA in healthy donors. Primers for the PCR totalled 60 Vbeta and 13 Jbeta. Sequencing was performed with immunoSEQ multiplex PCR; in TCRdb, only in-frame clones are kept and a portion is missing. Of about 130,000 clones listed, approximately 77% are singletons. Sample: PBMCs. The receptors were sampled from a man between 25 and 39 years old in good health and CMV-seronegative.

This clone was seen more than once but under ten times. At one end, the junction sequence differs from germline, possibly due to a read error. J is TRBJ2-7 and V is TRBV6-1; the match to TRBD2 covers 13 bases. CDR1 and CDR2 from the germline V gene are MNHNS and SASEGT. The CDR3 is made up of 16 amino acids. The CDR3 region is CASREAGLAGVGEQYF. The CDR3 coding sequence is TGTGCCAGCAGAGAAGCCGGACTAGCGGGAGTAGGGGAGCAGTACTTC.

The chain is built from TRBV19 and TRBJ2-5, with D perhaps matching TRBD1 (6 bases). CDR3 length: 15 amino acids. Germline V lookup: CDR1 LNHDA, CDR2 SQIVND (reference sequence). Trimming pared 1 base from V and 2 bases from J, leaving 11 bases between. Here the CDR3 reads CASSIGLQGQETQYF. CDR3 in DNA: TGTGCCAGTAGTATAGGTTTACAGGGTCAAGAGACCCAGTACTTC. The variable domain in full, completed from reference TRBV19 and TRBJ2-5, reads DGGITQSPKYLFRKEGQNVTLSCEQNLNHDAMYWYRQDPGQGLRLIYYSQIVNDFQKGDIAEGYSVSREKKESFPLTVTSAQKNPTAFYLCASSIGLQGQETQYFGPGTRLLVL.

The chain carries TRBV18 and TRBJ2-7; D perhaps matches TRBD2 (6 bases). V was clipped by 3 bases and J by 6 bases, with 15 bases between them. This CDR3 has 14 amino acids. Per germline, CDR1 KGHSH and CDR2 LQKENI. CDR3 nucleotide sequence: TGTGCCAGCTCACCTACCGGCGGAGGGGCCGAGCAGTACTTC. Translating gives CASSPTGGGAEQYF.

V is TRBV6-5 and J is TRBJ1-1; D is perhaps TRBD1 (6 bases). The CDR3 consists of 14 residues. Germline-derived CDR1 and CDR2 are MNHEY and SVGAGI. The ends were cut back, 0 bases at V and 9 bases at J, with 14 bases in the middle. CDR3 coding DNA: TGTGCCAGCAGTTACTCAGACAAAGGGGGTAAAGCTTTCTTT. This codes for CASSYSDKGGKAFF.

The CDR3 nucleotides read TGTGCCAGCAGCTCTGGACTAGCGGAATACAATGAGCAGTTCTTC. It translates to CASSSGLAEYNEQFF. The chain combines TRBV7-9 with TRBJ2-1; 10 nucleotides match TRBD2. Per germline, CDR1 SEHNR and CDR2 FQNEAQ (reference sequence). Germline trimming cut 4 bases from V and 4 bases from J; bases unmatched to any gene: 4. The CDR3 sequence is 15 residues long.

In DNA form, the CDR3 reads TGCGCCAGCAGCCGAAGCCCGACAGGGGGCGACGATGGCTACACCTTC. Translated: CASSRSPTGGDDGYTF. V is TRBV4-1 and J is TRBJ1-2; 10 positions agree with TRBD1. Germline assignment: CDR1 MGHRA and CDR2 YSYEKL. CDR3 length: 16 residues. The V segment lost 4 bases and the J segment 6 bases; nucleotides outside the gene matches: 11.

The chain uses TRBV15 and TRBJ2-7, with TRBD2 matching 10 bases. CDR3 length equals 15 residues. Germline V CDR1 and CDR2: LNHNV, YYDKDF (reference sequence). After removal of 5 bases from V and 5 bases from J, the junction contained 9 bases not matched to a gene. CDR3 bases: TGTGCCACCAGCGACCCGCTAGCGGGAGTTCACGAGCAGTACTTC. This gives the protein CATSDPLAGVHEQYF. Together with reference TRBV15 and TRBJ2-7, the CDR3 gives the full variable domain: DAMVIQNPRYQVTQFGKPVTLSCSQTLNHNVMYWYQQKSSQAPKLLFHYYDKDFNNEADTPDNFQSRRPNTSFCFLDIRSPGLGDTAMYLCATSDPLAGVHEQYFGPGTRLTVT.

The CDR3 sequence: CATSRDRSLPGANVLTF. The CDR3 DNA sequence: TGTGCCACCAGCAGGGACAGGAGCCTACCTGGGGCCAACGTCCTGACTTTC. This rearrangement joins TRBV15 to TRBJ2-6; the match to TRBD1 covers 7 bases. Germline loops: CDR1 LNHNV, CDR2 YYDKDF (reference sequence). V gave up 3 bases and J gave up 2 bases; unmatched junction bases: 7. The CDR3 length is 17 residues.

The rearrangement joins TRBV5-8 to TRBJ1-5; possibly TRBD1 for D (6 bases). V lost 4 bases and J 6 bases, leaving 14 bases between the germline ends. The germline V gene encodes CDR1 SGHTS and CDR2 YDEGEE. There are 14 residues in the CDR3. The CDR3 loop reads CASSPTGLGQPQHF. The CDR3 bases are TGTGCCAGCAGCCCAACAGGGTTGGGTCAGCCCCAGCATTTT.